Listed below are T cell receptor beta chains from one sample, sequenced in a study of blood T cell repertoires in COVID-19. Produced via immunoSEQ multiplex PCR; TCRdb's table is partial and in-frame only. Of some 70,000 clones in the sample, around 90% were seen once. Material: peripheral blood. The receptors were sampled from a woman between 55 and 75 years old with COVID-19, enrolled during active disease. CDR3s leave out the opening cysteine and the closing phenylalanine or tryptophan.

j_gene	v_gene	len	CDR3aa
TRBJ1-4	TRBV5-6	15	ASSLWTGPATNEKLF
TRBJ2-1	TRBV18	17	ASSPQGGGGVGSYNEQF
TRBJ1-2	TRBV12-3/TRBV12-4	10	ASSGGIYGYT
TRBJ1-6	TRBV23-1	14	ASSQWAGRYNSPLH
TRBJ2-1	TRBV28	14	ASSLVVPGSYNEQF
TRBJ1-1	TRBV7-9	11	ASSASGNTEAF
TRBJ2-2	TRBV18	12	ASSPPPGDGELF
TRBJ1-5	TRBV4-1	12	ASSLVEGLGAQH
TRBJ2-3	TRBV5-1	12	ASGLGGRTDTQY
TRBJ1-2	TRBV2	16	ASSPFGTGGTGGYGYT
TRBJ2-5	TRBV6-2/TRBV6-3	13	ASSYSSGGSETQY
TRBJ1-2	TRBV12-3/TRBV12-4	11	ACRGGDNYGYT
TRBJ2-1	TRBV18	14	ASSPPKAGAYNEQF
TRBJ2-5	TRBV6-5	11	ASAVGGQETQY
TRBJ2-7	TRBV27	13	ASLGPAGYTYEQY
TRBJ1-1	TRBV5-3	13	ARSWGTGLNTEAF
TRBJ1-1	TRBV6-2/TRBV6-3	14	ASSYKIGVWNTEAF
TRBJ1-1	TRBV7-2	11	ASSYSLWTEAF
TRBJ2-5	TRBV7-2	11	ASSADLRKTQY
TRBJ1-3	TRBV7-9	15	ASSSNGDTRPGNTIY
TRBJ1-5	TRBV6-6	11	ASVGGAEQPQH
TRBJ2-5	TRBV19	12	ASSIDDRGAAQY
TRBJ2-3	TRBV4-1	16	ASSQEDHFSGMADTQY
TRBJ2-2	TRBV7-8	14	ASSFMTGGRTGELF
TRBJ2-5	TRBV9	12	ASSPHSGRETQY
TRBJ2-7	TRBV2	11	ASRSGSTYEQY
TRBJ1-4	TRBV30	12	AWSTPGGFEKLF
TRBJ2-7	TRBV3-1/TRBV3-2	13	ASSQEVSGTYEQY
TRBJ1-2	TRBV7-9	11	ASSTGRGLGYT
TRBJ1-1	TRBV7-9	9	ASIPGSEAF
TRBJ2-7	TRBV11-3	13	ASSPPTGQGFEQY
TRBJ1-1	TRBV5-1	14	ASSLELRTAYTEAF
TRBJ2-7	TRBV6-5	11	ASSYDRGSEQY
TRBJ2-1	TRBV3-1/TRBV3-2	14	ASSQLTSGIYNEQF
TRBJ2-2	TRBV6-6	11	ASSSRDTGELF
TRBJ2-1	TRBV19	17	ASSMGLAGPLRSYNEQF